Below are 9 T cell receptor beta chains sequenced from a single sample in a study of blood T cells in healthy people across ages (dated by TCRdb to between 2015 and 2016). The library was made by 5' RACE. Reads for this sample came from an Illumina HiSeq 2500. A second PCR of 7 to 11 cycles was performed with a sample-barcoded 5' primer and a J-beta primer mix. TCRdb trimmed the raw reads at Q25, called clones with MiXCR and kept productive beta chains. Every CDR3 protein is listed once, alongside the most common genes and DNA of its rows. Here the sample has roughly 2 million distinct CDR3 sequences; just under 50% occur a single time. Approximately 2% of the sample is held by the ten biggest clonotypes. Sequencing was performed on blood. These receptor sequences come from a middle-aged woman in good health.

This clonotype was picked up one time. V and J are TRBV20-1 and TRBJ2-3; 11 bases are shared with TRBD2. V lost 0 bases and J lost 8; bases outside the gene matches: 7. The CDR3 sequence is 15 residues long. From germline, CDR1 is DFQATT and CDR2 SNEGSKA (reference sequence). This chain's CDR3 is CSARDASGGRGTQYF. The DNA of the CDR3 is TGCAGTGCTAGAGATGCTAGCGGGGGGAGGGGTACGCAGTATTTT.

The chain has TRBV29-1 and TRBJ2-3; D uncertain. There are 15 residues in the CDR3. Germline V gene data show CDR1 as SQVTM and CDR2 as ANQGSEA. V shed 5 bases and J shed 2 bases, with 17 bases lying between them. CDR3 bases: TGCAGCGTTAGCAGCCCGACCCGAGCCACAGATACGCAGTATTTT. Protein: CSVSSPTRATDTQYF.

The genes are TRBV12-3 or TRBV12-4 and TRBJ2-5; 12 bases are shared with TRBD2. The length of the CDR3 is 15 residues. The ends lost 6 bases at V and 5 bases at J; junction bases unmatched: 7. CDR3 region: CASSLAGGRSETQYF. CDR3 DNA sequence: TGTGCCAGCAGCCTAGCGGGGGGGCGTTCGGAGACCCAGTACTTC.

V usage is TRBV7-2 and J usage is TRBJ1-3; D unresolved. Trimming shortened V by 2 bases and J by 6 bases, and 8 bases separated the two germline ends. CDR3 length equals 13 residues. Germline CDR1 and CDR2: SGHTA and FQGNSA. This chain's CDR3 is CASSLPVENTIYF. CDR3 DNA: TGTGCCAGCAGCTTACCAGTCGAAAACACCATATATTTT.

A remark on this clonotype: An end of the junction does not agree with germline; a read error may underlie this. This chain connects TRBV27 to TRBJ1-1; 7 nucleotides match TRBD1. CDR1 and CDR2 (germline): MNHEY, SMNVEV (reference sequence). The length of the CDR3 is 15 residues. The CDR3 loop reads CAGSPRQGLNTEAFF. The CDR3, as DNA: TGTGCCGGCAGTCCCCGACAGGGCCTGAACACTGAAGCTTTCTTT.

V gene TRBV4-1 combines with J gene TRBJ2-3; D perhaps matches TRBD2 (7 bases). Germline V gene sequence: CDR1 MGHRA, CDR2 YSYEKL. V was clipped by 0 bases and J by 3 bases, with 19 bases between them. This CDR3 is built from 18 residues. CDR3 in amino acids: CASSQELGGAALTDTQYF. In nucleotides, the CDR3 is TGCGCCAGCAGCCAAGAACTGGGGGGGGCCGCGTTGACAGATACGCAGTATTTT.

This clonotype came up a few times. This sequence joins TRBV7-9 and TRBJ1-2; D unclear. Per germline, CDR1 SEHNR and CDR2 FQNEAQ (reference sequence). V was shortened by 1 base and J by 6 bases, with 9 bases between the two germline ends. The CDR3 has 13 residues. CDR3 DNA sequence: TGTGCCAGCAGCTTAGGGGGAAACGATGGCTACACCTTC. Protein: CASSLGGNDGYTF.

The V and J genes are TRBV29-1 and TRBJ2-5; 9 nucleotides match TRBD2. CDR1 is SQVTM, CDR2 ANQGSEA, per germline. There are 16 residues in the CDR3. After removal of 0 bases from V and 6 bases from J, the junction contained 11 bases not matched to a gene. Here the CDR3 DNA reads TGCAGCGTTGAAGAGGGGCTGCGGGGGGGCGTAAAGACCCAGTACTTC. Protein product: CSVEEGLRGGVKTQYF.

The chain carries TRBV6-5 and TRBJ2-3; D tentatively fits TRBD1 or TRBD2 (6 bases each). V shed 8 bases and J shed 7 bases, with 19 bases lying between them. This CDR3 is 14 amino acids long. Looked up from germline, CDR1 is MNHEY and CDR2 is SVGAGI. The CDR3 bases are TGTGCCAGCGGAGCGACAGGAGGGCCTTATACGCAGTATTTT. Protein product: CASGATGGPYTQYF.